Included here is one T cell receptor (beta chain) sequence, with context. The CDR3 totals 15 residues. CDR1 and CDR2 (germline): PRHDT, FYEKMQ (reference sequence). J was trimmed by 4 bases and V by 4 bases; bases with no gene match: 9. These data originate in a study of spatial heterogeneity in lung cancer. TCRdb reprocessed the 5' RACE reads via MiXCR and lists one record per CDR3 protein. This table has approximately 17,000 distinct CDR3 sequences, 19% appearing once. Time point indicated: blood at routine non-recurrence follow-up after resection. The V call is TRBV13, the J call TRBJ1-2; 7 nucleotides align to TRBD1. This clonotype originated in a male donor with early-stage non-small cell lung cancer. This specimen consisted of PBMCs, obtained at follow-up. The CDR3 region is CASSSTGTETYGYTF. In DNA form, the CDR3 reads TGTGCCAGCAGCTCTACCGGGACAGAGACCTATGGCTACACCTTC.